This T cell receptor beta chain is drawn from a study of blood T cell repertoires in COVID-19. Study-level information: COVID-19 samples collected from the United States, Italy and Spain covered acute and convalescent phases. Sources were T cells, B-cell-depleted T cells, or PBMCs; the material itself was cDNA or gDNA.

This CDR3 has 13 residues. V was trimmed by 1 base and J by 9 bases, leaving 10 bases between them. Germline CDR1 reads LGHDT; CDR2 reads YNNKEL (reference sequence). Sequenced by immunoSEQ multiplex PCR; TCRdb stores in-frame clones only, minus some. The sample includes about 160,000 clones, 65% to 90% seen only once; the top ten take 6.5% to 8.5%. The sequenced material came from peripheral blood. The sequence came from a woman aged 40 to 49 with COVID-19, enrolled during active disease. This rearrangement joins TRBV3-1 (or the pseudogene TRBV3-2) to TRBJ2-1, with D possibly TRBD2 on 5 matching bases. CDR3 nucleotide sequence: TGTGCCAGCAGCCAAGGGAGCGGTGGTGAGCAGTTCTTC. Translation gives CASSQGSGGEQFF.